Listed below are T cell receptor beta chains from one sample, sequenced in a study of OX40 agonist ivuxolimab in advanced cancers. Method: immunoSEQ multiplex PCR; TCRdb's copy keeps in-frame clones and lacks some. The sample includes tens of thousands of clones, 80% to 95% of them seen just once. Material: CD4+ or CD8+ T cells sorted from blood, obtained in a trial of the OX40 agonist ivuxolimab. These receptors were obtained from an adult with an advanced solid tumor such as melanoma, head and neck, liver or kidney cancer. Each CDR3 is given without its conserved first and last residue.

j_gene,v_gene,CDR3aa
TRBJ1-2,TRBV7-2,ASSMRQGDSYGYT
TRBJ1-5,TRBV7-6,ASSKLQGSNQPQH
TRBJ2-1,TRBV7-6,ASSLEGGYASSYNEQF
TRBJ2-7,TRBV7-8,ASSFRTVSYEQY
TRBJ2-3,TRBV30,AWRSIPGSTDTQY
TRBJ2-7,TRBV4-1,ASSQDMGNEQY
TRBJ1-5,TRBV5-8,ASSLGQEDQPQH
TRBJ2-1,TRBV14,ASSRPETVPYNEQF
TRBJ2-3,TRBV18,ASSPGQTNTDTQY
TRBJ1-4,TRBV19,ASSILVAGDTNEKLF
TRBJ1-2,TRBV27,ASSLSGGTPGYT
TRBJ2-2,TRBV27,ASTTTGGGTGELF
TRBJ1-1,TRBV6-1,ASSEGQGEWNTEAF
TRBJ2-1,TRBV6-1,ASSEEAGSHNEQF
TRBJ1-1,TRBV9,ASSPSGGGGTEAF
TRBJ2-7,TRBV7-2,ASSLGLGVEQY
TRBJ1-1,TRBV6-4,ASSDSPGGLEAF
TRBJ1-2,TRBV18,ASSPDLQVHYGYT
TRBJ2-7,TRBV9,ASSLHSSYEQY
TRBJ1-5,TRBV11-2,ARDRHNQPQH
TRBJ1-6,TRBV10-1,ASAGGGQVNSPLH
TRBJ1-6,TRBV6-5,ASSYYGGLNSPLH
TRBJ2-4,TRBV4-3,ASSRGGTLDFLY
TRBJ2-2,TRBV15,ATSRVGGEYTGELF